This T cell receptor (beta chain) was captured in a study of T cell repertoires in cytomegalovirus infection. At the level of the study: Recently identified HLA-C-restricted CMV epitopes and well-studied HLA-B-restricted CMV epitopes were used by the study. It was the public TCR beta signatures that indicated both CMV infection and matching HLA type.

This clonotype showed up just a few times. No antigen is known for it. TCRdb independently ran MiXCR on the reads; one entry per CDR3 protein. The sample yields more than 75,000 distinct CDR3 sequences, 25% to 30% seen once. The germline V and J ends were trimmed by 6 bases and 0 bases, with 12 bases remaining between them. Germline values: CDR1 LNHNV, CDR2 YYDKDF (reference sequence). There are 15 residues in the CDR3. General study points: The study identified carriers of CMV plus the relevant HLA from cumulative public TCR beta family frequency. CMV-specific TCR beta clonotypes restricted by HLA-C were the ones dominating the ex vivo response.

This TCR was recovered from a human donor in good health (CMV status not recorded). Some clones in this sample may be carry-over from other donors' samples. Sequencing used CD8+ T cells from cultured PBMCs, obtained from culture after CMV antigen stimulation. The V and J genes are TRBV15 and TRBJ1-5; the D is unclear. CDR3 nucleotide sequence: TGTGCCACCAGTCTCGGGGAGCTTAGCAATCAGCCCCAGCATTTT. Its protein is CATSLGELSNQPQHF.